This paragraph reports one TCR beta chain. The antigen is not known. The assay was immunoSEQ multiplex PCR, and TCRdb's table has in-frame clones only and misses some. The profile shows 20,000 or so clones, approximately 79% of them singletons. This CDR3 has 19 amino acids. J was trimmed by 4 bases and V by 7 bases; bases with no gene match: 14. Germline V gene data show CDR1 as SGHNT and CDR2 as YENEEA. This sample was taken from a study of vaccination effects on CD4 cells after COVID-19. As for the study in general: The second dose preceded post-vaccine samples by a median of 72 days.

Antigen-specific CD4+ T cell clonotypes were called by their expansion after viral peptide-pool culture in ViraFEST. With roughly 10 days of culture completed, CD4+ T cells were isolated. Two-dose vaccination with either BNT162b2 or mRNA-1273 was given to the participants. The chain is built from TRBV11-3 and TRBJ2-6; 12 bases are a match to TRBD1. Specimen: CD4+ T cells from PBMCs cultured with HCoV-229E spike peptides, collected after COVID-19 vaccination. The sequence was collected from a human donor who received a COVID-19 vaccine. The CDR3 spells CASITLPGQGALGANVLTF. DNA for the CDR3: TGTGCCAGCATTACCCTACCGGGACAGGGGGCATTAGGGGCCAACGTCCTGACTTTC.